These 15 T cell receptor beta chains came from one sample sequenced in a study of T cell repertoires in cytomegalovirus infection (dated by TCRdb to between 2018 and 2021). These receptors have no known antigen. What this sample's treatment or condition label stands for: in vitro stimulation with specific CMV peptide epitopes to enrich CMV-specific T cells. The sequencing machine was an Illumina HiSeq 1500. Starting from the raw public reads, TCRdb applied fastp trimming at Q25, assembled clones with MiXCR and retained in-frame beta chains. Under each unique CDR3 protein, matching rows form one entry showing the most common genes and DNA. The sample includes about 890,000 distinct CDR3 sequences, with about 33% observed a single time. 13% of the sample lies in the top ten. The sample was cultured CD8+ T cells from PBMCs, taken from culture after CMV antigen stimulation. Receptors originate from a human donor in good health (CMV status not recorded). Some clones in this sample may be carry-over from other donors' samples.

This clonotype was picked up a small number of times. The chain couples TRBV10-3 to TRBJ2-1; 8 bases are shared with TRBD1. Per germline, CDR1 ENHRY and CDR2 SYGVKD. The CDR3 has 18 residues. V dropped 9 bases and J dropped 6; count of bases not matched to a gene: 22. CDR3 loop: CAITRYLKTGEGGNEQFF. CDR3 bases: TGTGCCATAACCCGATACCTCAAGACAGGGGAAGGGGGCAATGAGCAGTTCTTC.

This clonotype was observed many times. The chain employs TRBV7-9 and TRBJ1-2; D unclear. V was shortened by 5 bases and J by 2 bases, with 18 bases between the two germline ends. Germline CDR1 and CDR2: SEHNR and FQNEAQ (reference sequence). This CDR3 comprises 16 residues. In DNA, the CDR3 is TGTGCCAGCAGCCCCTTGGTGGGCCGAGTAAACTATGGCTACACCTTC. Translated, it gives CASSPLVGRVNYGYTF. The variable domain in full, completed from reference TRBV7-9 and TRBJ1-2, reads DTGVSQNPRHKITKRGQNVTFRCDPISEHNRLYWYRQTLGQGPEFLTYFQNEAQLEKSRLLSDRFSAERPKGSFSTLEIQRTEQGDSAMYLCASSPLVGRVNYGYTFGSGTRLTVV.

This clonotype was counted only a few times. The chain links TRBV6-6 to TRBJ2-7; D not certain. With 5 bases removed from V and 4 bases from J, the gap between germline ends came to 15 bases. There are 14 residues in the CDR3. In germline, CDR1 is MNHNY, CDR2 SVGAGI (reference sequence). The CDR3 DNA reads as TGTGCCAGCAGTCCCGTCGTCGGGCGGTACGAGCAGTACTTC. Amino acids: CASSPVVGRYEQYF.

In its sample, this clonotype was seen many times. The chain couples TRBV7-2 to TRBJ2-3; perhaps TRBD2 as D (6 bases). The CDR3 runs 17 residues. CDR1 and CDR2 (germline): SGHTA, FQGNSA. Trimming shortened V by 5 bases and J by 2 bases, and 20 bases separated the two germline ends. CDR3: CASSPQRTITFTDTQYF. The CDR3 coding sequence is TGTGCCAGCAGCCCTCAACGGACTATCACTTTCACAGATACGCAGTATTTT.

This sequence joins TRBV4-1 and TRBJ1-1, with D possibly matching TRBD1 (6 bases). The CDR3 consists of 15 residues. CDR1 is MGHRA and CDR2 is YSYEKL in the germline V gene. Trimming took 0 bases from V and 9 from J, leaving 17 bases between them. The CDR3 coding sequence is TGCGCCAGCAGCCAAGAGTTTTCGGACACAGGGAAAGCTTTCTTT. This encodes CASSQEFSDTGKAFF.

There are a few counts of this clonotype. This chain links TRBV7-9 with TRBJ2-7; D remains ambiguous. Germline lookup yields CDR1 SEHNR and CDR2 FQNEAQ (reference sequence). This CDR3 comprises 11 residues. Deletions cut 6 bases from V and 5 bases from J, with 8 bases between. The CDR3 region has the DNA TGTGCCAGCAGTATCACCCACGAGCAGTACTTC. It translates to CASSITHEQYF.

The rearrangement links TRBV3-1 to TRBJ2-7, with no clear D. The CDR3 runs 16 residues. V was trimmed by 3 bases and J by 2 bases, leaving 17 bases between them. The germline gives CDR1 LGHDT, CDR2 YNNKEL (reference sequence). CDR3 residues: CASSQGTASSTYEQYF. The DNA for the CDR3 is TGTGCCAGCAGCCAGGGCACGGCTTCGTCCACCTACGAGCAGTACTTC.

The J gene is TRBJ1-5, the V gene TRBV19; a weak D match, TRBD1 (5 bases). This CDR3 contains 14 residues. V was clipped by 7 bases and J by 1 base, with 11 bases between them. CDR1 and CDR2 (germline): LNHDA, SQIVND (reference sequence). The CDR3 coding sequence is TGTGCCAGTATTATTTGGGACAGCAATCAGCCCCAGCATTTT. Translating it yields CASIIWDSNQPQHF.

The chain has TRBV5-8 and TRBJ2-1; no firm D call. CDR1 and CDR2 (germline): SGHTS, YDEGEE. V lost 1 base and J lost 8, with 16 bases in between. This CDR3 has 15 amino acids. The DNA of the CDR3 is TGTGCCAGCAGCTTGTTGAATACCTTTAGGGATGAGCAGTTCTTC. Translation gives CASSLLNTFRDEQFF.

This sequence joins TRBV6-5 and TRBJ1-3, with D hard to call. The CDR3 has 15 residues. Germline V CDR1 and CDR2: MNHEY, SVGAGI. The V and J ends lost 2 bases and 6 bases respectively, with 14 bases between them. The CDR3 sequence: CASSYLEGPLNTIYF. The CDR3 coding sequence is TGTGCCAGCAGTTACCTGGAGGGCCCCTTAAACACCATATATTTT.

CDR3 residues: CASSGRGLTGPNYGYTF. The CDR3 nucleotides read TGTGCCAGCAGCGGGAGGGGATTGACAGGGCCCAACTATGGCTACACCTTC. The V and J genes are TRBV9 and TRBJ1-2, with TRBD1 matching over 7 bases. The CDR3 is made up of 17 amino acids. V trimming: 3 bases; J trimming: 2 bases; junction bases outside the gene matches: 13. Germline V CDR1 and CDR2: SGDLS, YYNGEE.

This clonotype came up many times. This chain uses TRBV7-8 with TRBJ2-1; D possibly uses TRBD1 or TRBD2 (7 bases each). Germline V lookup: CDR1 SGHVS, CDR2 FQNEAQ. The CDR3 is made up of 14 amino acids. V was pared by 0 bases and J by 13 bases, with 16 bases between. CDR3 sequence reads: CASSLAMGTAGQFF. CDR3 nucleotides: TGTGCCAGCAGCTTAGCGATGGGGACAGCGGGACAGTTCTTC.

V usage is TRBV3-1 and J usage is TRBJ2-2, with D uncertain. Per germline, CDR1 LGHDT and CDR2 YNNKEL (reference sequence). V lost 0 bases and J lost 8, with 10 bases in between. CDR3 size: 14 residues. The CDR3 DNA is TGTGCCAGCAGCCAAGATCGGGCCGCAGGGGAGCTGTTTTTT. Encoded protein: CASSQDRAAGELFF.

In this sample, this clonotype turned up a few times. This sequence joins TRBV6-5 and TRBJ1-5; D remains ambiguous. V lost 3 bases and J lost 4, with 13 bases in between. Germline V gives CDR1 MNHEY, CDR2 SVGAGI. The CDR3 is 15 amino acids. CDR3 amino acids: CASSYSGYGNQPQHF. In DNA form, the CDR3 reads TGTGCCAGCAGTTATTCTGGGTACGGGAATCAGCCCCAGCATTTT.

The chain has TRBV4-1 and TRBJ2-1, with 7 positions matching TRBD2. The V gene's germline CDR1 is MGHRA and CDR2 YSYEKL. J gave up 4 bases and V 0 bases, and 6 bases lay outside the gene matches. The CDR3 runs 16 residues. CDR3 nucleotide sequence: TGCGCCAGCAGCCAAGATTCCGGGCGGGGGTACAATGAGCAGTTCTTC. As protein: CASSQDSGRGYNEQFF.